A selection of T cell receptor beta chains follows, all from one sample in a study of T-cell reconstitution after alpha-beta-depleted transplantation in children. Each CDR3 protein gets one entry after TCRdb re-called the PCR reads with MiXCR. The sample carries around 680,000 distinct CDR3 sequences, around a sixth recorded once. The sequencing used PBMCs from the stem cell graft donor, collected from the stem cell graft. The source is a human donor who donated a stem cell graft to a child with acute myeloid leukemia. Both conserved end residues are trimmed from each CDR3. A clone size is listed for some rows: how often the clone was seen (once, few, many), or a class if it is expanded.

>.|TRBJ2-7|TRBV7-7
ASSQHRGHKTYEQY
>.|TRBJ2-1|TRBV7-9
ASSSRTSGGNDEQF
>.|TRBJ2-7|TRBV27
ASSRDRLHEQY
>.|TRBJ2-3|TRBV5-1
ASSLGRQISTDTQY
>many|TRBJ2-2|TRBV15
ATSFRQGHDTGELF
>many|TRBJ2-5|TRBV29-1
SVDSGSGTETQY
>few|TRBJ2-1|TRBV4-2
ASSQQTGTVGNEQF
>many|TRBJ2-3|TRBV12-3/TRBV12-4
ASSFDGPADTQY
>many|TRBJ2-5|TRBV12-3/TRBV12-4
ASSFSREETQY
>many|TRBJ2-7|TRBV9
ASSVASGGSYEQY
>many|TRBJ1-1|TRBV7-2
ASSPRGQGVAF
>.|TRBJ1-5|TRBV12-3/TRBV12-4
ASSLTGGENQPQH
>few|TRBJ1-2|TRBV5-1
ASSAGTGHYYGYT
>few|TRBJ1-1|TRBV15
ATSSRDRRDTEAF
>.|TRBJ2-7|TRBV10-3
AISGGRESIPRYEQY
>few|TRBJ2-4|TRBV10-1
ASSPQRGKKY
>.|TRBJ2-5|TRBV10-3
AISTGFQETQY
>many|TRBJ2-5|TRBV20-1
SASGALEGTQY
>many|TRBJ1-6|TRBV20-1
SAREGTTRSYNSPLH
>.|TRBJ2-1|TRBV7-3
ASSLHGNEQF
>few|TRBJ1-4|TRBV12-3/TRBV12-4
ASSLVSREKLF
>few|TRBJ2-1|TRBV24-1
ATSPQEDSGEQF
>few|TRBJ2-1|TRBV27
ASSTGLAPRQF
>few|TRBJ2-3|TRBV29-1
SVKDGDTQY
>few|TRBJ2-1|TRBV20-1
SASFRGLPYNEQF
>many|TRBJ2-5|TRBV20-1
SATTALGTQY
>few|TRBJ2-1|TRBV7-9
ASSESVAEFNEQF
>.|TRBJ2-7|TRBV5-1
ASSLNQGQMDYEQY
>many|TRBJ2-4|TRBV7-9
ASSFYRQGGDIQY
>many|TRBJ2-7|TRBV20-1
SAEDTVPYEQY
>many|TRBJ2-1|TRBV29-1
SVEDQSGTLF
>few|TRBJ1-1|TRBV20-1
SVATTMNTEAF
>many|TRBJ2-7|TRBV20-1
SARATSGTYEQY
>.|TRBJ1-4|TRBV20-1
SAPRQGALANEKLF
>many|TRBJ2-3|TRBV29-1
SVQGQWFSDTQY
>few|TRBJ1-6|TRBV12-3/TRBV12-4
ASSLSVLPNSPLH
>many|TRBJ2-3|TRBV5-1
ASSTSGTSTDTQY
>few|TRBJ1-1|TRBV20-1
SARDHSRGEPEAF
>many|TRBJ1-2|TRBV12-3/TRBV12-4
ASSTSGMVGYT
>many|TRBJ2-1|TRBV20-1
SAPTRWGPNEQF